The rows below give T cell receptor beta chains drawn from one sample of a study of CD8 T cells in Susac syndrome. MiXCR, run by TCRdb on the immunoSEQ multiplex PCR reads, gives a single entry per CDR3 protein. The sample includes under 350,000 distinct CDR3 sequences, about 90% of them seen just once. Sequenced sample: CD4+ T cells from PBMCs. These receptors originate from a human donor with multiple sclerosis. Both conserved end residues are part of each CDR3. D genes are given only for firm matches. Clone size is stated in some rows and not others, as once, few, many or a class when expanded.

clone_size j_call cdr3_length v_call d_call cdr3_nt cdr3_aa
NA TRBJ1-1 11 TRBV19 NA TGTGCCAGTTCGGGGGGCACTGAAGCTTTCTTT CASSGGTEAFF
NA TRBJ1-5 15 TRBV5-7 TRBD1 TGTGCCACCCAGAGGTGCCGACAGGGACGTCAGCCCCAGCATTTT CATQRCRQGRQPQHF
NA TRBJ1-2 14 TRBV20-1 NA TGCAGTGCTAGGGGGCCCTCACGAGGCTATGGCTACACCTTC CSARGPSRGYGYTF
once TRBJ2-7 15 TRBV12-3/TRBV12-4 TRBD1 TGTGCCAGCAGCTTGAGGCGACAGGGGGGAGACGAGCAGTACTTC CASSLRRQGGDEQYF
NA TRBJ2-1 17 TRBV5-1 TRBD2 TGCGCCAGCAGCTTGGGGGTAGCGGGAAGCTCCTACAATGAGCAGTTCTTC CASSLGVAGSSYNEQFF
NA TRBJ2-2 14 TRBV11-3 NA TGTGCCAGCAGCTTACGGGTGAACACCGGGGAGCTGTTTTTT CASSLRVNTGELFF
once TRBJ1-5 15 TRBV5-6 NA TGTGCCAGCAGCTTGGATCGGGACGACCTTCAGCCCCAGCATTTT CASSLDRDDLQPQHF
NA TRBJ1-2 12 TRBV10-3 NA TGTGCCGTGGGACCCCTCGGAAGTGGCTACACCTTC CAVGPLGSGYTF
NA TRBJ1-1 13 TRBV3-1 NA TGTGCCAGCAGCGGACAGTACCACACTGAAGCTTTCTTT CASSGQYHTEAFF
NA TRBJ2-7 11 TRBV7-9 NA TGTGCCAGCAGCTTTTCCTACGAGCAGTACTTC CASSFSYEQYF
NA TRBJ1-4 15 TRBV19 NA TGTGCCAGTAGCATCACCGACAGCTCTAATGAAAAACTGTTTTTT CASSITDSSNEKLFF
NA TRBJ1-1 19 TRBV4-3 NA TGCGCCAGCAGCCAAGATTCCACAAGGGGCCGACCCAGAAACACTGAAGCTTTCTTT CASSQDSTRGRPRNTEAFF
once TRBJ2-5 14 TRBV6-1 TRBD2 TGTGCCAGCAGAACTAGCGGGGGTGGGGAGACCCAGTACTTC CASRTSGGGETQYF
NA TRBJ2-3 16 TRBV5-6 NA TGTGCCAGCAGCTTCCCTCAGGGAAGAATGACAGATACGCAGTATTTT CASSFPQGRMTDTQYF
NA TRBJ1-1 15 TRBV7-2 NA TGTGCCAGCAACTTATATCCGGGCTCGAACACTGAAGCTTTCTTT CASNLYPGSNTEAFF
NA TRBJ1-1 13 TRBV4-2 NA TGTGCCAGCAGCCAACGTTGGGGGCTTGAAGCTTTCTTT CASSQRWGLEAFF
NA TRBJ1-2 14 TRBV24-1 NA TGTGCCACCAGTGATTCAGGGGAGGACTATGGCTACACCTTC CATSDSGEDYGYTF
NA TRBJ1-2 13 TRBV29-1 TRBD1 TGCAGCGCGGGGACAGGGGCAGGCTATGGCTACACCTTC CSAGTGAGYGYTF
NA TRBJ2-3 17 TRBV20-1 TRBD2 TGCAGTGCCACAAGAGTCCATGCTAGCGGGAGTACAGATACGCAGTATTTT CSATRVHASGSTDTQYF
NA TRBJ1-1 15 TRBV6-2/TRBV6-3 NA TGTGCCAGCCGACCAGTAGGCCAGATGAACACTGAAGCTTTCTTT CASRPVGQMNTEAFF
NA TRBJ2-5 19 TRBV11-2 TRBD2 TGTGCCAGCAGGTCCCTGCGGCGACTAGCGGGGACGACCCAAGAGACCCAGTACTTC CASRSLRRLAGTTQETQYF
NA TRBJ2-3 14 TRBV20-1 NA TGCAGTGCTCCTATCCCCGGGTCCCCCGATACGCAGTATTTT CSAPIPGSPDTQYF
NA TRBJ2-3 14 TRBV5-8 NA TGTGCCAGCAGCTTGTTCGGGACCACAGATACGCAGTATTTT CASSLFGTTDTQYF
NA TRBJ2-7 13 TRBV5-4 NA TGTGCCACCAGGAGGGGAGGCTCCTACGAGCAGTACTTC CATRRGGSYEQYF
NA TRBJ2-2 15 TRBV7-3 NA TGTGCCAGCAGCTTAAGACAGAGAAACACCGGGGAGCTGTTTTTT CASSLRQRNTGELFF
NA TRBJ2-5 12 TRBV7-3 TRBD1 TGTGCCAGCGCACAGGGGAGCGGGACCCAGTACTTC CASAQGSGTQYF
NA TRBJ1-1 12 TRBV18 NA TGTGCCAGCTCACCGGACCTCGGCGAAGCTTTCTTT CASSPDLGEAFF
NA TRBJ2-3 12 TRBV29-1 NA TGCAGCGTTGCTACTAGCACAGATACGCAGTATTTT CSVATSTDTQYF
NA TRBJ2-2 17 TRBV20-1 TRBD2 TGCAGTGCTAGAGATTCGGGGGGGAGCCGGTCGCGGGGGGAGCTGTTTTTT CSARDSGGSRSRGELFF
NA TRBJ2-7 14 TRBV18 TRBD1 TGTGCCAGCTCCCCCGGGACAGTCTCAGGCGAGCAGTACTTC CASSPGTVSGEQYF
NA TRBJ1-1 17 TRBV12-3/TRBV12-4 TRBD1 TGTGCCAGCAGTTACCGGACAGGGGGCTTCGTGAACACTGAAGCTTTCTTT CASSYRTGGFVNTEAFF
NA TRBJ2-7 15 TRBV20-1 TRBD1 TGCAGTGCTAACGGACAGGGGGCTGTAGCCTACGAGCAGTACTTC CSANGQGAVAYEQYF
NA TRBJ1-5 14 TRBV19 TRBD1 TGTGCCAGTAGTATAAACAGGGGAAATCGGCCCCAGCATTTT CASSINRGNRPQHF
NA TRBJ2-3 12 TRBV30 NA TGTGCCTGGAGTTCCGGAGGAGATACGCAGTATTTT CAWSSGGDTQYF
NA TRBJ1-2 14 TRBV20-1 NA TGCAGTGCTAAACCCCACCCGCTCGTCTATGGCTACACCTTC CSAKPHPLVYGYTF
NA TRBJ1-2 15 TRBV12-3/TRBV12-4 NA TGTGCCAGCAGTCCCATGGGAGCAGCGAGCTATGGCTACACCTTC CASSPMGAASYGYTF
NA TRBJ2-3 16 TRBV7-9 NA TGTGCCAGCAGCTTAGAAGGCGGGGCGACCACAGATACGCAGTATTTT CASSLEGGATTDTQYF
few TRBJ2-5 13 TRBV19 NA TGTGCCAGTAGAGATCGGACGGGGATGACCCAGTACTTC CASRDRTGMTQYF
NA TRBJ2-1 14 TRBV7-9 TRBD2 TGTGCCAGCGTTACTAGCGGGAGGAAAAATGAGCAGTTCTTC CASVTSGRKNEQFF
NA TRBJ2-5 14 TRBV7-2 TRBD1 TGTGCCAGCACGGACAGGAGGTCACAAGAGACCCAGTACTTC CASTDRRSQETQYF
once TRBJ1-1 16 TRBV12-3/TRBV12-4 TRBD1 TGTGCCAGCAGTTCCCTATGGGGACAGATGAACACTGAAGCTTTCTTT CASSSLWGQMNTEAFF
NA TRBJ1-1 14 TRBV18 NA TGTGCCAGCTCACCACAGAGGGAGAACACTGAAGCTTTCTTT CASSPQRENTEAFF
once TRBJ1-5 14 TRBV6-5 TRBD1 TGTGCCAGCAGTTCATACAGGGGAAGGCAGCCCCAGCATTTT CASSSYRGRQPQHF
NA TRBJ2-1 17 TRBV29-1 TRBD2 TGCAGCGTGGGACTAGCGGAAGGGTACCCTCTAAACGATGAGCAGTTCTTC CSVGLAEGYPLNDEQFF
NA TRBJ1-2 13 TRBV4-1 NA TGCGCCAGCAGCCAAGTACAGGGCTATGGCTACACCTTC CASSQVQGYGYTF
NA TRBJ1-2 13 TRBV20-1 NA TGCAGTGCGGGGCCCGGACAGAACTATGGCTACACCTTC CSAGPGQNYGYTF